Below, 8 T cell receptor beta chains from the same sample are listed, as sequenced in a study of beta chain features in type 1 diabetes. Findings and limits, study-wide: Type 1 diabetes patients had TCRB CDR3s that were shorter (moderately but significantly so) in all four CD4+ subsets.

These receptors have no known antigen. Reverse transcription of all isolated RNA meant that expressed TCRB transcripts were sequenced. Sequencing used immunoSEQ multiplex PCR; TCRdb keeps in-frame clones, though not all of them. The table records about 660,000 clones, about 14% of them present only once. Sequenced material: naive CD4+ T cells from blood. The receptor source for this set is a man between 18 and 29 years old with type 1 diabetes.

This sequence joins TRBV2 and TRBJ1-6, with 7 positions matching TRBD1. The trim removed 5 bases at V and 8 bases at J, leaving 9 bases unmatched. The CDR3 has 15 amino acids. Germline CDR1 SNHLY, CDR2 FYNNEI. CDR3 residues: CASSSATGRDSPLHF. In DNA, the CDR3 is TGTGCCAGCAGTTCCGCGACAGGGAGGGATTCACCCCTCCACTTT.

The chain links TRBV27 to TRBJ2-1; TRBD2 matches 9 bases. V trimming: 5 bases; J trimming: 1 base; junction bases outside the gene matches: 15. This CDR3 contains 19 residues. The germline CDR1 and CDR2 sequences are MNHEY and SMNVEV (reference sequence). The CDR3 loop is CASSRLSTTSGFSYNEQFF. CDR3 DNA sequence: TGTGCCAGCAGTCGCCTCTCTACCACTAGCGGGTTTTCCTACAATGAGCAGTTCTTC.

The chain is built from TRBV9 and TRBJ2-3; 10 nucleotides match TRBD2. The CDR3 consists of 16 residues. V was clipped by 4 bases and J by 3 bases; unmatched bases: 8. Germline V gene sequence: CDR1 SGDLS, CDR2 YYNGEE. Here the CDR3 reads CASSPSGSGATDTQYF. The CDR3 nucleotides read TGTGCCAGCAGCCCTAGCGGGAGTGGTGCTACAGATACGCAGTATTTT. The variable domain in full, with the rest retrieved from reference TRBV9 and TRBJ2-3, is DSGVTQTPKHLITATGQRVTLRCSPRSGDLSVYWYQQSLDQGLQFLIQYYNGEERAKGNILERFSAQQFPDLHSELNLSSLELGDSALYFCASSPSGSGATDTQYFGPGTRLTVL.

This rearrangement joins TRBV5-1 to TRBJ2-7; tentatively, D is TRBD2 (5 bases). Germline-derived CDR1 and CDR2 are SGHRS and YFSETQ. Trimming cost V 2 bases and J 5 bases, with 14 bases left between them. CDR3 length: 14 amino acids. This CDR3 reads CASSFIGEQNEQYF. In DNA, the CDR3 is TGCGCCAGCAGCTTCATCGGGGAGCAGAACGAGCAGTACTTC.

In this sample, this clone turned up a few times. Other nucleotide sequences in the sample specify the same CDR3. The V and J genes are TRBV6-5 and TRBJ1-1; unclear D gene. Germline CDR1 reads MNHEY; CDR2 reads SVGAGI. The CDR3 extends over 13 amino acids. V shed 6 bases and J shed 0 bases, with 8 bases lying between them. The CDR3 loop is CASSRGLNTEAFF. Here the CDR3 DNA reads TGTGCCAGCAGCCGTGGCTTGAACACTGAAGCTTTCTTT.

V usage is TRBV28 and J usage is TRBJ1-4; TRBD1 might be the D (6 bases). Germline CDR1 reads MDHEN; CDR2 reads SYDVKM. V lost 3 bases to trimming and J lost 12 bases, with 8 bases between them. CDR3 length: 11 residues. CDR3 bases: TGTGCCAGCAGTTTGAGGGGGGAACTGTTTTTT. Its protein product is CASSLRGELFF.

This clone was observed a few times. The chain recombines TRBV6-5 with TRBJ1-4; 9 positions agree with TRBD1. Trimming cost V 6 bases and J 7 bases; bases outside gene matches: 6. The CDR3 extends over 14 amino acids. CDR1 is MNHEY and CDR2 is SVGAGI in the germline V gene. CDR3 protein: CASRPTGGFEKLFF. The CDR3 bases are TGTGCCAGCAGACCGACAGGGGGTTTTGAAAAACTGTTTTTT.

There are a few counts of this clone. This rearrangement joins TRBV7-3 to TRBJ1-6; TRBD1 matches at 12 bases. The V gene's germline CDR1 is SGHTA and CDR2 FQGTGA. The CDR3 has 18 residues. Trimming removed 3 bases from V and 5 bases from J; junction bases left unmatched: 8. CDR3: CASSLRVGQGADNSPLHF. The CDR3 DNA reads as TGTGCCAGCAGCTTGAGGGTGGGACAGGGGGCTGATAATTCACCCCTCCACTTT. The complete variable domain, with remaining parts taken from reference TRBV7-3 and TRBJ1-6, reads GAGVSQTPSNKVTEKGKYVELRCDPISGHTALYWYRQSLGQGPEFLIYFQGTGAADDSGLPNDRFFAVRPEGSVSTLKIQRTERGDSAVYLCASSLRVGQGADNSPLHFGNGTRLTVT.